The 22 T cell receptor beta chains reported below all come from one sample, sequenced in a study of T cells in Graves' hyperthyroidism and ophthalmopathy. The investigators amplified TCR beta CDR3 regions from RNA transcripts. The TCR CDR3 first-round RT-PCR relied on the HTBI primer set. TCRdb processed the multiplex PCR reads anew with MiXCR; each CDR3 protein has one entry. Among 410,000 or so distinct CDR3 sequences listed, about 15% were seen once. Sequenced sample: blood. The receptor set was obtained from a man between 18 and 29 years old with Graves' ophthalmopathy.

The chain combines TRBV9 with TRBJ2-7, with TRBD2 matching over 7 bases. This CDR3 has 15 amino acids. V trimming: 0 bases; J trimming: 3 bases; junction bases outside the gene matches: 6. Germline CDR1 and CDR2: SGDLS and YYNGEE. CDR3 amino acids: CASSVGGGRDYEQYF. In DNA form, the CDR3 reads TGTGCCAGCAGCGTAGGGGGAGGGAGGGACTACGAGCAGTACTTC.

This clonotype was counted between two and nine times. The chain carries TRBV10-3 and TRBJ1-2, with D perhaps TRBD1 (5 bases). The CDR3 runs to 13 residues. CDR1 ENHRY and CDR2 SYGVKD come from the germline V gene. Trimming took 7 bases from V and 3 from J, leaving 12 bases between them. The CDR3 sequence is CAITSGTYYGYTF. CDR3 nucleotides: TGTGCCATCACTTCCGGGACGTACTATGGCTACACCTTC.

This clonotype has ten or more counts. V and J are TRBV5-1 and TRBJ1-2; D is ambiguous. The V gene lost 4 bases and the J gene lost 8 bases, with 15 bases spanning the gap. The CDR3 sequence is 13 residues long. The germline V gene encodes CDR1 SGHRS and CDR2 YFSETQ. The CDR3 reads CASSPGSGWGYTF. Here the CDR3 DNA reads TGCGCCAGCAGCCCGGGTTCCGGCTGGGGCTACACCTTC.

The chain uses TRBV4-1 and TRBJ2-1; tentative D call: TRBD1 (5 bases). Trimming removed 0 bases at V and 5 bases at J, with 32 bases between. Per the germline V gene, CDR1 is MGHRA and CDR2 is YSYEKL. This CDR3 spans 22 amino acids. CDR3 sequence (DNA): TGCGCCAGCAGCCAAGATAGACACAGGTCCGGGCGACGGTCCACTCCCAACAATGAGCAGTTCTTC. This codes for CASSQDRHRSGRRSTPNNEQFF.

The rearrangement joins TRBV11-2 to TRBJ2-2; 9 bases agree with TRBD2. CDR1 and CDR2 from the germline V gene are SGHAT and FQNNGV. V gave up 4 bases and J gave up 4 bases; unmatched junction bases: 7. The CDR3 loop spans 16 amino acids. The CDR3, as DNA: TGTGCCAGCAGCTCGCCATATAGCGGGAGCACCGGGGAGCTGTTTTTT. Amino acids: CASSSPYSGSTGELFF.

Points on this clonotype: A much larger clone differs by one base, so this may be a read error. The chain employs TRBV27 and TRBJ1-2; D perhaps matches TRBD1 (6 bases). V was clipped by 7 bases and J by 3 bases, with 15 bases between them. Germline assignment: CDR1 MNHEY and CDR2 SMNVEV (reference sequence). The CDR3 loop spans 14 amino acids. CDR3 in amino acids: CASKGGGAHYGYTF. DNA of the CDR3: TGTGCCAGCAAGGGGGGGGGGGCTCACTATGGCTACACCTTC.

The rearrangement uses TRBV28 and TRBJ2-2; D call uncertain. Germline CDR1 reads MDHEN; CDR2 reads SYDVKM. Trimming stripped 4 bases from V and 6 bases from J, with 9 bases between. The CDR3 covers 13 residues. This chain's CDR3 is CASSYTWSGELFF. In DNA form, the CDR3 reads TGTGCCAGCAGTTACACTTGGTCCGGGGAGCTGTTTTTT.

The chain recombines TRBV18 with TRBJ2-3; weak D call: TRBD1 (5 bases). Trimming stripped 5 bases from V and 4 bases from J, with 16 bases between. The CDR3 has 15 amino acids. CDR1 is KGHSH and CDR2 is LQKENI in the germline V gene. In nucleotides, the CDR3 is TGTGCCAGCTCATCCCGTGAGGTAGGGGCAGATACGCAGTATTTT. It yields the protein CASSSREVGADTQYF.

This clonotype showed up just a few times. The rearrangement links TRBV3-1 to TRBJ1-5; 9 bases match TRBD1. The J segment lost 7 bases and the V segment lost 1 base, leaving 5 bases of the junction unmatched. This CDR3 contains 15 residues. Germline V gene data show CDR1 as LGHDT and CDR2 as YNNKEL (reference sequence). The CDR3 sequence is CASSQGQGGRQPQHF. Written as DNA, the CDR3 is TGTGCCAGCAGCCAAGGACAGGGGGGGAGACAGCCCCAGCATTTT. The whole variable domain, remainder taken from reference TRBV3-1 and TRBJ1-5, is DTAVSQTPKYLVTQMGNDKSIKCEQNLGHDTMYWYKQDSKKFLKIMFSYNNKELIINETVPNRFSPKSPDKAHLNLHINSLELGDSAVYFCASSQGQGGRQPQHFGDGTRLSIL.

This chain connects TRBV7-2 to TRBJ1-1; tentative D call: TRBD1 (6 bases). V was clipped by 5 bases and J by 2 bases, with 15 bases between them. Germline lookup yields CDR1 SGHTA and CDR2 FQGNSA. The CDR3 extends over 15 amino acids. CDR3 bases: TGTGCCAGCAGCCCGAACAGGGAGGTCAACACTGAAGCTTTCTTT. It encodes CASSPNREVNTEAFF. Full variable domain (remainder filled in from reference TRBV7-2 and TRBJ1-1): GAGVSQSPSNKVTEKGKDVELRCDPISGHTALYWYRQSLGQGLEFLIYFQGNSAPDKSGLPSDRFSAERTGGSVSTLTIQRTQQEDSAVYLCASSPNREVNTEAFFGQGTRLTVV.

In this sample, this clonotype turned up many times. The chain joins TRBV10-3 to TRBJ2-7; D is ambiguous. Germline loops: CDR1 ENHRY, CDR2 SYGVKD. The germline V and J ends were trimmed by 4 bases and 4 bases, with 8 bases remaining between them. The CDR3 runs 12 residues. CDR3 in amino acids: CAISVVGYEQYF. The CDR3 DNA follows: TGTGCCATCAGTGTTGTGGGATACGAGCAGTACTTC.

In this sample, this clonotype turned up many times. CDR3 DNA: TGCAGTGCTGACCCGGGACAGGGAGGGCTAGCGGGAGGCGGTGAGCAGTTCTTC. Translation: CSADPGQGGLAGGGEQFF. The J gene is TRBJ2-1, the V gene TRBV20-1; 11 bases match TRBD2. The CDR3 contains 18 residues. Trimming at V came to 5 bases and at J to 9 bases, leaving 21 bases not matched to a gene. The germline V gene has CDR1 DFQATT and CDR2 SNEGSKA (reference sequence).

The chain joins TRBV19 to TRBJ2-5; D possibly corresponds to TRBD2 (5 bases). The CDR3 is 13 residues long. V lost 5 bases and J lost 5, with 12 bases in between. CDR1 is LNHDA and CDR2 is SQIVND in the germline V gene (reference sequence). The CDR3 protein is CASSFGLLETQYF. In nucleotides, the CDR3 is TGTGCCAGTAGTTTCGGACTGCTCGAGACCCAGTACTTC.

CDR3 nucleotides: TGTGCCAGCAGTGCCCAGGGACTGTTGTCTTTGGAAAACACCATATATTTT. Translated, it gives CASSAQGLLSLENTIYF. The rearrangement uses TRBV2 and TRBJ1-3; a possible D gene is TRBD1 (5 bases). The germline V gene encodes CDR1 SNHLY and CDR2 FYNNEI. V was trimmed by 4 bases and J by 6 bases, leaving 22 bases between them. The CDR3 totals 17 residues.

This clonotype has at least ten counts. The V call is TRBV4-1, the J call TRBJ1-2; TRBD1 aligns across 7 bases. The germline CDR1 and CDR2 sequences are MGHRA and YSYEKL. Trimming cost V 4 bases and J 4 bases; bases outside gene matches: 9. CDR3 length: 15 residues. The CDR3, as DNA: TGCGCCAGCAGCCGAGCGGACAGGAGGCCCTATGGCTACACCTTC. Translating gives CASSRADRRPYGYTF.

In its sample, this clonotype was seen many times. The J gene is TRBJ2-5, the V gene TRBV7-6; the D call may be TRBD1 or TRBD2 (5 bases each). The CDR3 has 15 amino acids. Germline V gene sequence: CDR1 SGHVS, CDR2 FNYEAQ. The V gene lost 2 bases and the J gene lost 4 bases, with 14 bases spanning the gap. In nucleotides, the CDR3 is TGTGCCAGCAGCTTATTGCCAGGGAGTGTAGAGACCCAGTACTTC. This gives the protein CASSLLPGSVETQYF.

There are many counts of this clonotype. V usage is TRBV5-1 and J usage is TRBJ1-1; TRBD1 might be the D (5 bases). Germline CDR1 is SGHRS and CDR2 is YFSETQ. This CDR3 region has 15 residues. The V gene lost 3 bases and the J gene lost 6 bases, with 18 bases spanning the gap. CDR3 nucleotides: TGCGCCAGCAGCTCAGATGGGCGTACGGGGGCTGAAGCTTTCTTT. Protein: CASSSDGRTGAEAFF.

The V call is TRBV20-1, the J call TRBJ2-7, with D perhaps TRBD2 (6 bases). The length of the CDR3 is 14 residues. V lost 5 bases to trimming and J lost 1 base, with 15 bases between them. The germline CDR1 and CDR2 sequences are DFQATT and SNEGSKA (reference sequence). Here the CDR3 reads CSAPLRDLSYEQYF. Here the CDR3 DNA reads TGCAGTGCTCCCCTCCGGGACTTGTCCTACGAGCAGTACTTC.

The chain recombines TRBV5-1 with TRBJ2-2; possible D gene TRBD1, 6 bases. CDR1 is SGHRS and CDR2 is YFSETQ in the germline V gene. V lost 3 bases to trimming and J lost 5 bases, with 11 bases between them. CDR3 size: 14 residues. The CDR3, as DNA: TGCGCCAGCAGCTCCCTACAGGGAACCGGGGAGCTGTTTTTT. It specifies CASSSLQGTGELFF.

J is TRBJ1-5 and V is TRBV7-2, with no clear D. V was clipped by 0 bases and J by 4 bases, with 10 bases between them. From germline, CDR1 is SGHTA and CDR2 FQGNSA. This CDR3 contains 15 residues. The DNA of the CDR3 is TGTGCCAGCAGCTTAGCGTTTGGCAGTAATCAGCCCCAGCATTTT. Its translation is CASSLAFGSNQPQHF.

This clonotype was seen at least ten times. The chain carries TRBV12-3 or TRBV12-4 and TRBJ2-3, with TRBD2 identical over 11 bases. CDR3 length equals 17 residues. V gave up 5 bases and J gave up 0 bases; unmatched junction bases: 7. CDR3 bases: TGTGCCAGCAGTCCGGCTAGCGGGGGGCTAAGCACAGATACGCAGTATTTT. Its translation: CASSPASGGLSTDTQYF.

This clonotype was counted ten times or more. The chain couples TRBV15 to TRBJ2-1, with 10 bases aligning to TRBD2. With 4 bases clipped from V and 5 bases from J, the junction kept 2 bases outside the gene matches. This CDR3 has 14 amino acids. Germline-derived CDR1 and CDR2 are LNHNV and YYDKDF (reference sequence). CDR3 loop: CATSIAGGDNEQFF. The CDR3 nucleotides read TGTGCCACCAGCATAGCGGGGGGAGACAATGAGCAGTTCTTC.